This entry features one TCR beta chain sequence. Assay used: immunoSEQ multiplex PCR; TCRdb lists only in-frame clones, some missing. The table has 250,000 to 350,000 clones, nearly 90% seen once. These data are taken from a study of blood T cell repertoires in COVID-19. Study as a whole: Sources were T cells, B-cell-depleted T cells, or PBMCs; the material itself was cDNA or gDNA.

The germline V gene has CDR1 SGHTA and CDR2 FQGNSA. Trimming left V 3 bases short and J 7 bases short, with 21 bases between. CDR3 size: 17 residues. The J gene is TRBJ1-4, the V gene TRBV7-2; D is possibly TRBD1 (6 bases). The TCR comes from a woman aged 18-29 years with acute COVID-19. The material sequenced was PBMCs or T cells enriched from blood (not recorded which). The CDR3 nucleotides read TGTGCCAGCAGCTTCCTACTGGGTACAGGGCGAGGTGAAAAACTGTTTTTT. Protein product: CASSFLLGTGRGEKLFF.